These 17 T cell receptor beta chains came from one sample sequenced in a study of CD8 T cells in ankylosing spondylitis. Each CDR3 protein gets one entry after TCRdb re-called the 5' RACE reads with MiXCR. The sample consists of approximately 240,000 distinct CDR3 sequences, roughly a quarter of them appearing once. Sample: blood, either unsorted or a sorted T cell fraction (not recorded which). The receptor source for this set is a male donor with ankylosing spondylitis or in good health (not recorded which).

The chain joins TRBV2 to TRBJ2-3, with no clear D. CDR3 size: 12 residues. CDR1 is SNHLY and CDR2 is FYNNEI in the germline V gene. V was pared by 1 base and J by 7 bases, with 6 bases between. CDR3 nucleotide sequence: TGTGCCAGCAGTGAAGGGATAAATACGCAGTATTTT. Translated: CASSEGINTQYF.

This clonotype has a count of ten or more. V gene TRBV19 combines with J gene TRBJ2-2, with 7 bases identical to TRBD1. Trimming took 6 bases from V and 2 from J; bases not matched to a gene: 12. CDR3 size: 17 residues. CDR1 and CDR2 (germline): LNHDA, SQIVND (reference sequence). The CDR3 nucleotides read TGTGCCAGTAGAATTGGGATCGGGGACAGCAACACCGGGGAGCTGTTTTTT. Translated: CASRIGIGDSNTGELFF.

J is TRBJ2-3 and V is TRBV25-1; D might be TRBD1 or TRBD2, each matching 6 bases. Germline V gene sequence: CDR1 MGHDK, CDR2 SYGVNS. With 3 bases removed from V and 6 bases from J, the gap between germline ends came to 25 bases. The CDR3 is 18 residues long. The CDR3 coding sequence is TGTGCCAGCAGTGACAACCCCGGGGGCCGGGCTTCACTGGATACGCAGTATTTT. Its protein is CASSDNPGGRASLDTQYF.

Only a few counts were recorded for this clonotype. This chain uses TRBV20-1 with TRBJ2-7; D is possibly TRBD1 (6 bases). This CDR3 has 11 residues. The V gene lost 6 bases and the J gene lost 5 bases, with 11 bases spanning the gap. CDR1 DFQATT and CDR2 SNEGSKA come from the germline V gene (reference sequence). CDR3 region: CSARPGDEQYF. As DNA, the CDR3 is TGCAGTGCAAGACCAGGGGACGAGCAGTACTTC.

The J gene is TRBJ1-2, the V gene TRBV6-1; tentatively, D is TRBD1 (5 bases). V dropped 5 bases and J dropped 2 bases, with 12 bases sitting between them. The CDR3 extends over 14 amino acids. Germline CDR1 is MNHNS and CDR2 is SASEGT. DNA for the CDR3: TGTGCCAGCAGTCGGGCAGGGAGAAACTATGGCTACACCTTC. Translated: CASSRAGRNYGYTF.

CDR3 nucleotides: TGTGCCAGCAGTGAATTGGGTGAGCAGTACTTC. Protein sequence: CASSELGEQYF. The V gene is TRBV25-1, the J gene TRBJ2-7; no firm D call. CDR3 length equals 11 residues. Germline V lookup: CDR1 MGHDK, CDR2 SYGVNS. V lost 1 base to trimming and J lost 7 bases, with 5 bases between them.

This clonotype showed up just a few times. The chain recombines TRBV10-1 with TRBJ2-7; 7 bases fit TRBD2. The CDR3 sequence is 15 residues long. Germline CDR1 WNHNN, CDR2 SYGVQD (reference sequence). V was pared by 3 bases and J by 2 bases, with 7 bases of the junction left unmatched. In DNA, the CDR3 is TGCGCCAGCAGTGAAGCTAGCGGCCCTACCTACGAGCAGTACTTC. This translates into CASSEASGPTYEQYF.

The V call is TRBV6-1, the J call TRBJ1-2, with 7 bases aligning to TRBD1. Looked up from germline, CDR1 is MNHNS and CDR2 is SASEGT. V was clipped by 8 bases and J by 4 bases; unmatched bases: 7. CDR3 length equals 13 residues. CDR3: CASRRGRGYGYTF. The CDR3 DNA reads TGTGCCAGCCGGAGGGGGCGCGGCTATGGCTACACCTTC.

The rearrangement uses TRBV20-1 and TRBJ2-7; TRBD2 matches at 11 bases. V shed 0 bases, J shed 3 bases, and the junction held 7 bases outside the gene matches. The CDR3 sequence is 16 residues long. Germline V gives CDR1 DFQATT, CDR2 SNEGSKA (reference sequence). This CDR3 reads CSARDLAGGPYYEQYF. The CDR3 DNA follows: TGCAGTGCTAGAGATCTAGCGGGGGGCCCGTACTACGAGCAGTACTTC.

V is TRBV28 and J is TRBJ2-7; D uncertain. This CDR3 has 13 residues. The V end lost 3 bases, the J end lost 0 bases, and 6 bases lay between the germline ends. Per germline, CDR1 MDHEN and CDR2 SYDVKM. The chain's CDR3 is CASSLPSSYEQYF. CDR3 nucleotides: TGTGCCAGCAGTTTGCCCAGCTCCTACGAGCAGTACTTC.

The rearrangement links TRBV7-8 to TRBJ2-6, with a possible D match to TRBD1 (6 bases). From germline, CDR1 is SGHVS and CDR2 FQNEAQ. CDR3 length: 18 residues. V was trimmed by 5 bases and J by 0 bases, leaving 17 bases between them. The CDR3 loop is CASSSPTGQRSGANVLTF. The CDR3 region has the DNA TGTGCCAGCAGCAGTCCTACGGGACAACGCTCTGGGGCCAACGTCCTGACTTTC.

This clonotype was picked up many times. The chain is built from TRBV5-1 and TRBJ1-1; 10 nucleotides agree with TRBD1. The CDR3 runs 18 residues. V trimming: 0 bases; J trimming: 3 bases; junction bases outside the gene matches: 11. In germline, CDR1 is SGHRS, CDR2 YFSETQ. The DNA for the CDR3 is TGCGCCAGCAGCTTGGTTCCCCCGGGACAGGGGTGGGACACTGAAGCTTTCTTT. This encodes CASSLVPPGQGWDTEAFF.

This clonotype came up a few times. The chain joins TRBV10-1 to TRBJ2-1; 11 bases agree with TRBD2. This CDR3 has 15 amino acids. V was clipped by 10 bases and J by 6 bases; unmatched bases: 11. In germline, CDR1 is WNHNN, CDR2 SYGVQD (reference sequence). In DNA form, the CDR3 reads TGCGCCACCAGCCCCGCGACTAGCGGGATCAATGAGCAGTTCTTC. Protein sequence: CATSPATSGINEQFF.

The rearrangement uses TRBV6-5 and TRBJ2-4; 7 bases agree with TRBD1. Germline lookup yields CDR1 MNHEY and CDR2 SVGAGI. The CDR3 totals 14 residues. The V and J ends lost 1 base and 5 bases, in that order; junction bases with no gene match: 2. CDR3 region: CASSYFGQENIQYF. In DNA form, the CDR3 reads TGTGCCAGCAGTTACTTTGGACAGGAAAACATTCAGTACTTC.

The J gene is TRBJ1-5, the V gene TRBV12-3 or TRBV12-4, with TRBD1 as a possible D gene (5 bases). With 2 bases removed from V and 6 bases from J, the gap between germline ends came to 8 bases. This CDR3 spans 13 amino acids. CDR3 residues: CASSLQGFQPQHF. CDR3 bases: TGTGCCAGCAGTTTACAGGGTTTTCAGCCCCAGCATTTT.

This clonotype was observed at least ten times. This chain uses TRBV9 with TRBJ2-3, with TRBD2 matching 15 bases. Germline loops: CDR1 SGDLS, CDR2 YYNGEE. The CDR3 consists of 16 residues. V gave up 2 bases and J gave up 3 bases; unmatched junction bases: 1. CDR3 coding DNA: TGTGCCAGCAGCGTTGGACTAGCGGGGGGGACAGATACGCAGTATTTT. Translated: CASSVGLAGGTDTQYF.

The rearrangement joins TRBV6-1 to TRBJ2-3, with 7 bases aligning to TRBD1. J was trimmed by 6 bases and V by 5 bases; bases with no gene match: 11. Germline values: CDR1 MNHNS, CDR2 SASEGT. The CDR3 loop spans 15 amino acids. The CDR3 DNA is TGTGCCAGCAGTCCAACCACAGGGGCCCCTGATACGCAGTATTTT. Its translation: CASSPTTGAPDTQYF.